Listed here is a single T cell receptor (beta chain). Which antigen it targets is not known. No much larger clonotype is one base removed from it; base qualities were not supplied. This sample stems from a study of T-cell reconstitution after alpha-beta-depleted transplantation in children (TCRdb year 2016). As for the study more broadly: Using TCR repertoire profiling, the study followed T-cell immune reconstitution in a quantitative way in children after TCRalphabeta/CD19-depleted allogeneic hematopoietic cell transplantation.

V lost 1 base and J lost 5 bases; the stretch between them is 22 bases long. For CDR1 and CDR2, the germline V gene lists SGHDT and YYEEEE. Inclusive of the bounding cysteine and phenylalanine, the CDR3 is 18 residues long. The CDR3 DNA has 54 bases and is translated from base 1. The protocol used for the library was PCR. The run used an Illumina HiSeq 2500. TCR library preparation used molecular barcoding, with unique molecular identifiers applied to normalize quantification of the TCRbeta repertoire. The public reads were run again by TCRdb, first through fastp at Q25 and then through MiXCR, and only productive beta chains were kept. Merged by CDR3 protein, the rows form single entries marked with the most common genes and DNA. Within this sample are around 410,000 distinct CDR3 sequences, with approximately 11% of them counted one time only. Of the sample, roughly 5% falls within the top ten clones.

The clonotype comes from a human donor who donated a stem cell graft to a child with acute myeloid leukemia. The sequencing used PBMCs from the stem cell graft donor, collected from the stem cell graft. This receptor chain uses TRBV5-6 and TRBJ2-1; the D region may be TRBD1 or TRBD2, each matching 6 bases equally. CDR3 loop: CASSLPGAGWDENNEQFF. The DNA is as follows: TGTGCCAGCAGCTTGCCGGGGGCAGGGTGGGACGAGAACAATGAGCAGTTCTTC.